This entry concerns a single T cell receptor (beta chain). Its antigen is not known. The junction departs from germline at one end; a sequencing error may be responsible. BIOMED2 TRB-A/B primer pools were used in multiplex TRB PCR. TCRdb recomputed calls from the multiplex PCR reads with MiXCR, one row per CDR3 protein. The sample shows some 2,400 distinct CDR3 sequences, 25% of them seen only once. Germline CDR1 and CDR2: MNHEY and SVGAGI. This CDR3 has 16 amino acids. The data were obtained in a study of T and B cells in COVID-19 patients. On the study more broadly: Recovered patients mostly had mild to moderate COVID-19 managed as outpatients. Of 20 to 25 active-infection patients, 15 to 18 carried comorbidities linked to unfavorable COVID-19 outcome.

From blood, about 240-550 ng of genomic DNA served as TRB template. Study-level results: Blood from mildly ill patients while symptomatic, and early samples from severe cases, were scarce.

The V gene is TRBV6-5, the J gene TRBJ1-5, with D possibly TRBD1 on 6 matching bases. This TCR was recovered from a human donor with active COVID-19. Specimen: blood. The DNA for the CDR3 is TGTGCCATCAGTGAAGGGGGGTGGTTTAGCAATCAGCCCCAGCATTTT. The encoded protein is CAISEGGWFSNQPQHF.